This paragraph covers one TCR beta chain sequence. The antigen is undetermined. The sample comes from a study of glioma-infiltrating T cells. Germline V gene data show CDR1 as KGHDR and CDR2 as SFDVKD. V was pared by 8 bases and J by 0 bases, with 19 bases between. CDR3 size: 18 residues. Findings and limits, study-wide: Gliomas, especially low-grade, showed above-expected tissue-blood divergence; non-neoplastic patients showed below.

Amplification of TCR alpha and beta CDR3 regions from RNA used iRepertoire nested multiplex PCR. One-step reverse transcription and amplification started from approximately 100-400 ng of tissue mRNA or PBMC total RNA. TCRdb re-called the multiplex PCR reads with MiXCR, one entry per CDR3 protein. This table holds fewer than 200,000 distinct CDR3 sequences, about 31% found once. This sequence joins TRBV24-1 and TRBJ2-6, with D possibly TRBD1 on 6 matching bases. Sequencing was carried out using glioma tissue, nonneoplastic brain tissue, or PBMCs (not recorded which). This TCR was sampled from a human donor with low-grade glioma or glioblastoma, undergoing nonglioma brain surgery, or in good health (not recorded which). The CDR3 nucleotides read TGTGCCACCACCTTGGCCCCGGACAGTTTCTCTGGGGCCAACGTCCTGACTTTC. It is translated as CATTLAPDSFSGANVLTF.